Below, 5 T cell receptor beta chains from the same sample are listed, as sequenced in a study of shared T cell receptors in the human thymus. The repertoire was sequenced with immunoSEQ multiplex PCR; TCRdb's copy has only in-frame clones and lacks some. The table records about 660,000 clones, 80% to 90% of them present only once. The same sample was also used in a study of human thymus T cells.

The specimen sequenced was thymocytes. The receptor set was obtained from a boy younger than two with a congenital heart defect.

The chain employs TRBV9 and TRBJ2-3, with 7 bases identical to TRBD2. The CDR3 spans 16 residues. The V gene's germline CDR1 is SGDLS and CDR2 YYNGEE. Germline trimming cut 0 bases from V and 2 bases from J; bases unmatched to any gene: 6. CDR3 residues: CASSVVPAGLTDTQYF. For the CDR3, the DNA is TGTGCCAGCAGCGTAGTCCCAGCGGGGCTCACAGATACGCAGTATTTT.

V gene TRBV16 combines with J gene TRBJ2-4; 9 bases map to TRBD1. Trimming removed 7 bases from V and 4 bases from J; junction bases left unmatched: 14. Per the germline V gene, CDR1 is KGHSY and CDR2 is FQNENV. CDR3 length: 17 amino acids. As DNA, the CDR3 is TGTGCCAGCATTCATCATCCCCGGGACAGGGATAAAAACATTCAGTACTTC. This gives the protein CASIHHPRDRDKNIQYF.

CDR3 sequence (DNA): TGCGCCAGCAGCGTCCGGGACAGGGATAACTCCTACGAGCAGTACTTC. This codes for CASSVRDRDNSYEQYF. V gene TRBV5-1 combines with J gene TRBJ2-7; 9 bases map to TRBD1. The CDR3 is 16 residues long. Germline CDR1 is SGHRS and CDR2 is YFSETQ. Trimming at V came to 4 bases and at J to 0 bases, leaving 8 bases not matched to a gene.

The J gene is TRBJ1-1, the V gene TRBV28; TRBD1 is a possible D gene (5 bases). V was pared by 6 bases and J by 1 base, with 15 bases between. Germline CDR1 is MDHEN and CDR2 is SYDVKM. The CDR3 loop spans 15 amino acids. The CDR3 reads CASRSQGGENTEAFF. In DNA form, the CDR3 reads TGTGCCAGCAGGAGCCAGGGAGGGGAGAACACTGAAGCTTTCTTT.

The CDR3 DNA reads as TGTGCCAGTAGTACAGGACAGGTTAATCAGCCCCAGCATTTT. Its protein is CASSTGQVNQPQHF. This chain links TRBV19 with TRBJ1-5; 7 bases are shared with TRBD1. The CDR3 length is 14 residues. Trimming cost V 4 bases and J 4 bases; bases outside gene matches: 4. In germline, CDR1 is LNHDA, CDR2 SQIVND (reference sequence).